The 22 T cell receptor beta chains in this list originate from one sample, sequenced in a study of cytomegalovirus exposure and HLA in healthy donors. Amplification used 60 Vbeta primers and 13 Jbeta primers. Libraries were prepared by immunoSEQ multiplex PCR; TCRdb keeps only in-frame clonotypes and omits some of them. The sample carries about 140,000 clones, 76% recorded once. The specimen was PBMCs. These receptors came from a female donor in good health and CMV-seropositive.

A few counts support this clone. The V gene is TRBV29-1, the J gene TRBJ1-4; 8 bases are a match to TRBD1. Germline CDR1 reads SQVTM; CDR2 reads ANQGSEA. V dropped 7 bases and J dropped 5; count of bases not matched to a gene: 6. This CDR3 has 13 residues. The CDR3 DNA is TGCAGCGCCAACCGGGACAGGAATGAAAAACTGTTTTTT. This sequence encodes CSANRDRNEKLFF.

The CDR3 region is CASSPRDRTTFGNQPQHF. The CDR3 DNA is TGTGCCAGTAGCCCTAGGGACAGGACGACTTTTGGAAATCAGCCCCAGCATTTT. V gene TRBV19 combines with J gene TRBJ1-5; 8 nucleotides align to TRBD1. V lost 6 bases and J lost 4; bases outside the gene matches: 17. CDR3 length: 18 amino acids. Germline V gene sequence: CDR1 LNHDA, CDR2 SQIVND (reference sequence). Drawing the rest from reference TRBV19 and TRBJ1-5, the complete variable domain is DGGITQSPKYLFRKEGQNVTLSCEQNLNHDAMYWYRQDPGQGLRLIYYSQIVNDFQKGDIAEGYSVSREKKESFPLTVTSAQKNPTAFYLCASSPRDRTTFGNQPQHFGDGTRLSIL.

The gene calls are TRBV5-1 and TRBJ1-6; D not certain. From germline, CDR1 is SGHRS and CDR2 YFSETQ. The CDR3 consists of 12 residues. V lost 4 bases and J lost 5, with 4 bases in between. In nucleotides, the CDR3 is TGCGCCAGCAGCGTTAATAATTCACCCCTCCACTTT. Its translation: CASSVNNSPLHF.

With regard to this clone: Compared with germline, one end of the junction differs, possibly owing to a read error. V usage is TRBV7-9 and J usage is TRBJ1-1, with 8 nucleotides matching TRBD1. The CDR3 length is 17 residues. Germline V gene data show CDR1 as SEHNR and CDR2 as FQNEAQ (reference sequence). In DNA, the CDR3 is TGTTCCAGCAGCTTCGCCCGTCCAGGGGGCAAGAACACTGAAGCTTTCTTT. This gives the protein CSSSFARPGGKNTEAFF.

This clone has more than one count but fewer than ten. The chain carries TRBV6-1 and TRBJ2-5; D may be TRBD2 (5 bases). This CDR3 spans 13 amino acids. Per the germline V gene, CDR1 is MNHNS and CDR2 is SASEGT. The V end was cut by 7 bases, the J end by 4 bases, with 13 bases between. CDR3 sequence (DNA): TGTGCCAGCAAAAAGGGAGTCGGAGAGACCCAGTACTTC. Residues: CASKKGVGETQYF.

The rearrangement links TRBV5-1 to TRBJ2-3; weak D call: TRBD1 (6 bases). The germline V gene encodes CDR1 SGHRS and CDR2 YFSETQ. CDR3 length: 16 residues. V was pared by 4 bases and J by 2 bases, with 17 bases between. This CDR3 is CASSLPRGVITDTQYF. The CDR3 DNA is TGCGCCAGCAGCCTACCCAGGGGAGTTATCACAGATACGCAGTATTTT. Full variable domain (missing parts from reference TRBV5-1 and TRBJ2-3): KAGVTQTPRYLIKTRGQQVTLSCSPISGHRSVSWYQQTPGQGLQFLFEYFSETQRNKGNFPGRFSGRQFSNSRSEMNVSTLELGDSALYLCASSLPRGVITDTQYFGPGTRLTVL.

The CDR3 region is CASSQGRDYGYTF. The CDR3 coding sequence is TGTGCCAGCAGCCAAGGGAGAGACTATGGCTACACCTTC. This chain links TRBV4-2 with TRBJ1-2; D uncertain. The CDR3 runs 13 residues. The V end lost 1 base, the J end lost 3 bases, and 6 bases lay between the germline ends. The V gene's germline CDR1 is LGHNA and CDR2 YNFKEQ.

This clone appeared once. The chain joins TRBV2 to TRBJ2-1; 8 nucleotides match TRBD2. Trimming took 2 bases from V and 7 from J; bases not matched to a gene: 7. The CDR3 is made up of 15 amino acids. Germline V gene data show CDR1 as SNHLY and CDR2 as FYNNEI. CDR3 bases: TGTGCCAGCAGTGAATGGCGGGGGGCTGGGAATGAGCAGTTCTTC. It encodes CASSEWRGAGNEQFF.

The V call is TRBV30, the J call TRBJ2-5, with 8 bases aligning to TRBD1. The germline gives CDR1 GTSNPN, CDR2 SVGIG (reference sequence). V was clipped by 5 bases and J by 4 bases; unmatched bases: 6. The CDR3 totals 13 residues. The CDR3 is CAWGMGQVETQYF. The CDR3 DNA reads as TGTGCCTGGGGTATGGGACAGGTAGAGACCCAGTACTTC.

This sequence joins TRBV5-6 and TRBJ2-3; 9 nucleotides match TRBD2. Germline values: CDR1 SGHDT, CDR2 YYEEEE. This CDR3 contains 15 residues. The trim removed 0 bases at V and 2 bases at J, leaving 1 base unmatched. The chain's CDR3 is CASSLGGGVTDTQYF. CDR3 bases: TGTGCCAGCAGCTTGGGCGGGGGGGTCACAGATACGCAGTATTTT.

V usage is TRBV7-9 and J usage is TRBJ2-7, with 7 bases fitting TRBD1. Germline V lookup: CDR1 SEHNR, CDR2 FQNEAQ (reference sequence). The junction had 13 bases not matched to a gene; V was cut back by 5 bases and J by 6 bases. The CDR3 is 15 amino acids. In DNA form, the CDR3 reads TGTGCCAGCAGCGCCCGGACAGGAGGATCGGGCGAGCAGTACTTC. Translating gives CASSARTGGSGEQYF.

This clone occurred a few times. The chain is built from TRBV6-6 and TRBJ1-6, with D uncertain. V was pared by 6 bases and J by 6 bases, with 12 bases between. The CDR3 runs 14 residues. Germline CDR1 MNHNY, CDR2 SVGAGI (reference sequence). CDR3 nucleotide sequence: TGTGCCAGCAGAGGAGGGCGAGGTAATTCACCCCTCCACTTT. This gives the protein CASRGGRGNSPLHF.

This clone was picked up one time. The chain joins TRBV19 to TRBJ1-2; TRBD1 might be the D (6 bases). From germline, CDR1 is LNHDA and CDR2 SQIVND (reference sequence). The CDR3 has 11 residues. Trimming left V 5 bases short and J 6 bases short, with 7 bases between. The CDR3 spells CASSWGHGYTF. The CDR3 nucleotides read TGTGCCAGTAGTTGGGGGCATGGCTACACCTTC.

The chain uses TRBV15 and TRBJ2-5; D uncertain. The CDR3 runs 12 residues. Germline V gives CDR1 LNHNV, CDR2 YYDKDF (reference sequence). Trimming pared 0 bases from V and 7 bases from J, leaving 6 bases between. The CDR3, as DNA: TGTGCCACCAGCAGAGATTTCGGGACCCAGTACTTC. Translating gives CATSRDFGTQYF.

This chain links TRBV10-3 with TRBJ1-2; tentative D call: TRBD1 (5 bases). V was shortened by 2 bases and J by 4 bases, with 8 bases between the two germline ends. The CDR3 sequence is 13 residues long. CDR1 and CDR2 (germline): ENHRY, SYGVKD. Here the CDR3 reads CAISERQGYGYTF. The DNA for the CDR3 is TGTGCCATCAGTGAGCGTCAGGGCTATGGCTACACCTTC.

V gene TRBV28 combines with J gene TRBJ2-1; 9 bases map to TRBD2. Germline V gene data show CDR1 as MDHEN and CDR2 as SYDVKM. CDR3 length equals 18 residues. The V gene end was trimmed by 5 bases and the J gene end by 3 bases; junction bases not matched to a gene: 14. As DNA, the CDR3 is TGTGCCAGCAGTCCGAGCCCATCAAGCGGGGGGAACTACAATGAGCAGTTCTTC. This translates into CASSPSPSSGGNYNEQFF. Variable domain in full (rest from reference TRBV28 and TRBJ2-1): DVKVTQSSRYLVKRTGEKVFLECVQDMDHENMFWYRQDPGLGLRLIYFSYDVKMKEKGDIPEGYSVSREKKERFSLILESASTNQTSMYLCASSPSPSSGGNYNEQFFGPGTRLTVL.

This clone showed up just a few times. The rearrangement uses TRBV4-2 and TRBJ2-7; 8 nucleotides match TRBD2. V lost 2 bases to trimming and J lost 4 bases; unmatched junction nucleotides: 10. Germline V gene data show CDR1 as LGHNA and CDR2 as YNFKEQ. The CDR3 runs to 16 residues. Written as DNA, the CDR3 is TGTGCCAGCAGCCAAACTGGGAGCGGGAGTGGGTACGAGCAGTACTTC. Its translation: CASSQTGSGSGYEQYF.

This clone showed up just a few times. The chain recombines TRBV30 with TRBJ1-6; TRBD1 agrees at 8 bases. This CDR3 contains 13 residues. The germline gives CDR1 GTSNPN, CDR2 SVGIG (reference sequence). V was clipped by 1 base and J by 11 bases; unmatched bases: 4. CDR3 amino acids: CAWSDDRGTPLHF. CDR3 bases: TGTGCCTGGAGTGATGACAGGGGCACACCCCTCCACTTT.

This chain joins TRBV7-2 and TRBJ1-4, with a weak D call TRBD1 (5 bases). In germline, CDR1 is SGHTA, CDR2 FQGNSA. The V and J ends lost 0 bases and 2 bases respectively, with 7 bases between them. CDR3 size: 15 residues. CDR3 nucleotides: TGTGCCAGCAGCTTAGCGACAGCTACTAATGAAAAACTGTTTTTT. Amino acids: CASSLATATNEKLFF.

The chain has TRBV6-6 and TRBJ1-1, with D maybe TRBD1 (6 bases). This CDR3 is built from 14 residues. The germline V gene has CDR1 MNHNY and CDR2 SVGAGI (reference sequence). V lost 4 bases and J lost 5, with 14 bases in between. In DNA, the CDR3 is TGTGCCAGCAGTTTACCAGGGGCAGGTACTGAAGCTTTCTTT. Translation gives CASSLPGAGTEAFF.

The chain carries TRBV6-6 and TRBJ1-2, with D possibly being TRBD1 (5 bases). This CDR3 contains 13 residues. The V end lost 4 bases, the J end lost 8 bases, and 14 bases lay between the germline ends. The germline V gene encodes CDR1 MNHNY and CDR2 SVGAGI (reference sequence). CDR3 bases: TGTGCCAGCAGTTCACACGGGTGGGGCGGCTACACCTTC. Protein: CASSSHGWGGYTF.

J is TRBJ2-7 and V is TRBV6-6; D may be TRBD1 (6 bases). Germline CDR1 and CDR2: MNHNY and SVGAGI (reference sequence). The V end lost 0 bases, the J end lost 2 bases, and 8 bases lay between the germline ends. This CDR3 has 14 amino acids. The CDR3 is CASSYSQGTYEQYF. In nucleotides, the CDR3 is TGTGCCAGCAGTTACTCACAGGGAACCTACGAGCAGTACTTC.